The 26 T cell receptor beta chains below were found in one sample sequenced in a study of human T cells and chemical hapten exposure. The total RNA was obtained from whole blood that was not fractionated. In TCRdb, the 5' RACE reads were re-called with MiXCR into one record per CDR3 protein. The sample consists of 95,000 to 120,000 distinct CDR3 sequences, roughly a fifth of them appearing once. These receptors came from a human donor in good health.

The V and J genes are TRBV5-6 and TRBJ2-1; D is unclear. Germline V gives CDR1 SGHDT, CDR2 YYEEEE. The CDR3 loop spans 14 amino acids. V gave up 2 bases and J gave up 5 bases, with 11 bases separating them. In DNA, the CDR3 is TGTGCCAGCAGCTTTACGGTACTGAACAATGAGCAGTTCTTC. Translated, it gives CASSFTVLNNEQFF. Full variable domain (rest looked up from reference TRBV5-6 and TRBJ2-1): DAGVTQSPTHLIKTRGQQVTLRCSPKSGHDTVSWYQQALGQGPQFIFQYYEEEERQRGNFPDRFSGHQFPNYSSELNVNALLLGDSALYLCASSFTVLNNEQFFGPGTRLTVL.

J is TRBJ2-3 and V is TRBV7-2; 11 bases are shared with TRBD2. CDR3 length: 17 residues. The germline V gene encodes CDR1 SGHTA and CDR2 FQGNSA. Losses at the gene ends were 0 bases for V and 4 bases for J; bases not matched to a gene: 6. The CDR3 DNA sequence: TGTGCCAGCAGCTTAGCTTATAGCGGGAGGGCCGCAGATACGCAGTATTTT. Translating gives CASSLAYSGRAADTQYF.

The DNA of the CDR3 is TGCAGTGCTAGAGGAATCGGCGGGAGGGCCACCGATACGCAGTATTTT. Translating it yields CSARGIGGRATDTQYF. The chain links TRBV20-1 to TRBJ2-3, with TRBD2 identical over 9 bases. Germline CDR1 is DFQATT and CDR2 is SNEGSKA (reference sequence). The CDR3 extends over 16 amino acids. Trimming removed 1 base from V and 6 bases from J; junction bases left unmatched: 11.

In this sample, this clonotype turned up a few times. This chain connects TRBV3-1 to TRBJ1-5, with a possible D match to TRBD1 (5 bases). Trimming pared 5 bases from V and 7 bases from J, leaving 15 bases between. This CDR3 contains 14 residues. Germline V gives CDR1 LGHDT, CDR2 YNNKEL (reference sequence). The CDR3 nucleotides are TGTGCCAGCAGCGATAGGGGAGCTGGACAGCCCCAGCATTTT. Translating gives CASSDRGAGQPQHF.

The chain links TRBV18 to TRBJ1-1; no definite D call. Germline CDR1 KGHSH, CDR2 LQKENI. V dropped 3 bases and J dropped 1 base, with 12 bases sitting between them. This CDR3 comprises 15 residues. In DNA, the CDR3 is TGTGCCAGCTCACCTTCACAGAGCAGGAACACTGAAGCTTTCTTT. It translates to CASSPSQSRNTEAFF.

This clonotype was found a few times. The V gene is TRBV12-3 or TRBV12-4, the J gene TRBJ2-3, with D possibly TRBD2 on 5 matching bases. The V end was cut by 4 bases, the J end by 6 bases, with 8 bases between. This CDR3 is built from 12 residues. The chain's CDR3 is CASSSGMDTQYF. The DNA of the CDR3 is TGTGCCAGCAGTTCCGGGATGGATACGCAGTATTTT.

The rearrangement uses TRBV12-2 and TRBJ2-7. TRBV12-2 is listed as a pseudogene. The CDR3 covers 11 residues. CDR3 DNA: TGTGCAAGTCGCTTACCCTACGAGCAGTACTTC. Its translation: CASRLPYEQYF.

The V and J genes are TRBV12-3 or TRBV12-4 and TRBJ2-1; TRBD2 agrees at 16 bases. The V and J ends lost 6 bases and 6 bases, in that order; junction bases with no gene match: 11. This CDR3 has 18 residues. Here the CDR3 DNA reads TGTGCCAGCAGCTGGGGACTAGCGGGAGGGCGTGGGAGCAATGAGCAGTTCTTC. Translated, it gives CASSWGLAGGRGSNEQFF.

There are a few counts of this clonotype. The chain's CDR3 is CASSFGYRSRPYEQYF. The CDR3 DNA follows: TGTGCCAGCAGTTTTGGGTACCGATCCAGGCCCTACGAGCAGTACTTC. This rearrangement joins TRBV28 to TRBJ2-7; no firm D call. The V gene's germline CDR1 is MDHEN and CDR2 SYDVKM. The CDR3 covers 16 residues. Trimming pared 3 bases from V and 2 bases from J, leaving 17 bases between.

The CDR3 sequence is CASAGQATNTEAFF. The CDR3 DNA reads TGTGCCAGCGCTGGGCAGGCCACGAACACTGAAGCTTTCTTT. This chain connects TRBV28 to TRBJ1-1, with D unresolved. Germline values: CDR1 MDHEN, CDR2 SYDVKM. Trimming shortened V by 8 bases and J by 1 base, and 14 bases separated the two germline ends. This CDR3 is built from 14 residues.

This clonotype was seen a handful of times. For the CDR3, the DNA is TGTGCCAGCAGCTTGGCTGGTGGCAGGGGGCCCGCAGATACGCAGTATTTT. Encoded protein: CASSLAGGRGPADTQYF. The chain recombines TRBV5-6 with TRBJ2-3, with 8 bases lining up with TRBD1. Per the germline V gene, CDR1 is SGHDT and CDR2 is YYEEEE. Germline trimming cut 0 bases from V and 4 bases from J; bases unmatched to any gene: 10. The CDR3 spans 17 residues.

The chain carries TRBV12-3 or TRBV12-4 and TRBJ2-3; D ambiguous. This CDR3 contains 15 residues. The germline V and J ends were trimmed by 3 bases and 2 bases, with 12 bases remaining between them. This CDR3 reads CASSFLSRTTDTQYF. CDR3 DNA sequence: TGTGCCAGCAGTTTTTTAAGCAGGACCACAGATACGCAGTATTTT.

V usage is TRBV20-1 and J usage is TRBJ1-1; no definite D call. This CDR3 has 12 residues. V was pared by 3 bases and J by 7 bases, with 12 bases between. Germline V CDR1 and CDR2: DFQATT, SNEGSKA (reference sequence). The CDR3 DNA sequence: TGCAGTGCTAGCCCTGAATGGGGTGAAGCTTTCTTT. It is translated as CSASPEWGEAFF.

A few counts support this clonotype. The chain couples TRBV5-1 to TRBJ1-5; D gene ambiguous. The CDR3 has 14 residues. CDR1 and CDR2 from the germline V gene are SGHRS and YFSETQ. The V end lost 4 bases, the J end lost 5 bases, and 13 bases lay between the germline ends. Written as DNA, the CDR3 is TGCGCCAGCAGCGTGGGCCCCCTAGATCAGCCCCAGCATTTT. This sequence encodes CASSVGPLDQPQHF.

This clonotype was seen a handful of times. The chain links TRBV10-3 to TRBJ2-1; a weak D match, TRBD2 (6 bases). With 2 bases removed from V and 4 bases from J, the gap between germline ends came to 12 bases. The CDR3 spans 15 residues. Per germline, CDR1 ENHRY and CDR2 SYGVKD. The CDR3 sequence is CAISEGLADYNEQFF. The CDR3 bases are TGTGCCATCAGTGAGGGGTTAGCGGATTACAATGAGCAGTTCTTC.

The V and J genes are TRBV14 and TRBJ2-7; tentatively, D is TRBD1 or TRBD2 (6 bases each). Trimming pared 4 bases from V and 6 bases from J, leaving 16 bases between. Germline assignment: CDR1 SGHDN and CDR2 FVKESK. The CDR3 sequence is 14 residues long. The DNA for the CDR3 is TGTGCCAGCAGCCGTGCCGGGGGCCCCCTCGAGCAGTACTTC. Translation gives CASSRAGGPLEQYF. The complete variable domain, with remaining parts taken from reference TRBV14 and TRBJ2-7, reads EAGVTQFPSHSVIEKGQTVTLRCDPISGHDNLYWYRRVMGKEIKFLLHFVKESKQDESGMPNNRFLAERTGGTYSTLKVQPAELEDSGVYFCASSRAGGPLEQYFGPGTRLTVT.

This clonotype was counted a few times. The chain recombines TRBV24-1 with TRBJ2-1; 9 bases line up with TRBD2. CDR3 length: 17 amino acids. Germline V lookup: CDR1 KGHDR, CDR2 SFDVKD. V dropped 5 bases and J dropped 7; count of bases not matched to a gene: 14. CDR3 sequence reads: CATSGRGSGSVLNEQFF. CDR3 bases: TGTGCCACCAGTGGAAGGGGTAGCGGGAGCGTGTTGAATGAGCAGTTCTTC.

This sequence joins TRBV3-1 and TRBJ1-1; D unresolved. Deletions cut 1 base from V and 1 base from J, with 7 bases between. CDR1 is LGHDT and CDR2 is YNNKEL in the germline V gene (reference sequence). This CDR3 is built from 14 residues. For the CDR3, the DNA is TGTGCCAGCAGCCAAGTAGGCAAGAACACTGAAGCTTTCTTT. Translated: CASSQVGKNTEAFF.

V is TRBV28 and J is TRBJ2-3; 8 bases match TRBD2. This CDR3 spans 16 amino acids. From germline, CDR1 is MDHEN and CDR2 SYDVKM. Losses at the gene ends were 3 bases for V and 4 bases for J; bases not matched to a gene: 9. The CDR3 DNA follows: TGTGCCAGCAGTTTGGGTGTTGGACTAGCAGCAGATACGCAGTATTTT. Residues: CASSLGVGLAADTQYF.

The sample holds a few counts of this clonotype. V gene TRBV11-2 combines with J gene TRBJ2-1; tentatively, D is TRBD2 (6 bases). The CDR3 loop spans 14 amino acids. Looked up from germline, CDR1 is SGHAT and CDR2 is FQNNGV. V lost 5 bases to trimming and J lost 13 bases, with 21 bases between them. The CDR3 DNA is TGTGCCAGCAGCCCAAATGGGGAAGGACTAAAACAGTTCTTC. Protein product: CASSPNGEGLKQFF. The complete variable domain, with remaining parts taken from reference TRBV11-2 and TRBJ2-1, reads EAGVAQSPRYKIIEKRQSVAFWCNPISGHATLYWYQQILGQGPKLLIQFQNNGVVDDSQLPKDRFSAERLKGVDSTLKIQPAKLEDSAVYLCASSPNGEGLKQFFGPGTRLTVL.

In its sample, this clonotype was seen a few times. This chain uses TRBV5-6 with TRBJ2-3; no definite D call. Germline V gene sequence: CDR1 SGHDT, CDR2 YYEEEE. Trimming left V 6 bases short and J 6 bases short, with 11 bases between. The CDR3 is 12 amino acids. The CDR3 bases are TGTGCCAGCACCTCCGTCCCGGATACGCAGTATTTT. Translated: CASTSVPDTQYF.

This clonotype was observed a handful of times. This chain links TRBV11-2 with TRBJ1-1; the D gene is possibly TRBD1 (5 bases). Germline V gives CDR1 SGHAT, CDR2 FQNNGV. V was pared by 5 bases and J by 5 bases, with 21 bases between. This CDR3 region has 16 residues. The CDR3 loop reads CASSRQDTIRETEAFF. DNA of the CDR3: TGTGCCAGCAGCCGCCAGGACACCATCAGGGAGACTGAAGCTTTCTTT.

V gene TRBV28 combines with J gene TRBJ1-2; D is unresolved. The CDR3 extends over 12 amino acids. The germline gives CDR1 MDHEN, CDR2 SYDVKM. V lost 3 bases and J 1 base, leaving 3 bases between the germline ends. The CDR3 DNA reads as TGTGCCAGCAGTTTGAATAACTATGGCTACACCTTC. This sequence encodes CASSLNNYGYTF.

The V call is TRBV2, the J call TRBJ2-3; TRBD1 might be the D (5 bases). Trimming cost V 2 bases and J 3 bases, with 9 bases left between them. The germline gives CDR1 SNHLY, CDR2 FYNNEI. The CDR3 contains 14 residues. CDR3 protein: CASSELGQTDTQYF. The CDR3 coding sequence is TGTGCCAGCAGTGAATTAGGACAAACAGATACGCAGTATTTT.

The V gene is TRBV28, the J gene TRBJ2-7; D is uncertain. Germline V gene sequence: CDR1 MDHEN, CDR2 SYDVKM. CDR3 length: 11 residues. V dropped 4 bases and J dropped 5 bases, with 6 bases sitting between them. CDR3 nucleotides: TGTGCCAGCAGTTCTCGGAACGAGCAGTACTTC. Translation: CASSSRNEQYF.

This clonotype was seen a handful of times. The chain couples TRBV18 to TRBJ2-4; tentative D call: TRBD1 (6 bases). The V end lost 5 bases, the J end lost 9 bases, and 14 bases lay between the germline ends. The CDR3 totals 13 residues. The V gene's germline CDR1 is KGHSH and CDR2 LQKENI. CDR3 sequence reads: CASSSDSQSIQYF. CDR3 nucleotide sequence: TGTGCCAGCTCATCGGACAGTCAAAGCATTCAGTACTTC.